A single sample gave rise to the 10 T cell receptor beta chains below, sequenced in a study of OX40 agonist ivuxolimab in advanced cancers. TCRdb's copy holds only in-frame clones and misses some; the assay was immunoSEQ multiplex PCR. The table includes 35,000 to 50,000 clones, 65% to 85% detected once. The specimen comprised CD4+ or CD8+ T cells sorted from blood, sampled in a trial of the OX40 agonist ivuxolimab. These receptors were collected from an adult with an advanced solid tumor such as melanoma, head and neck, liver or kidney cancer.

This chain joins TRBV7-2 and TRBJ2-1; 7 bases match TRBD1. Per the germline V gene, CDR1 is SGHTA and CDR2 is FQGNSA. The CDR3 is 15 residues long. Unmatched junction bases numbered 11, after V lost 4 bases and J lost 8 bases. Here the CDR3 reads CASSSTGAVVDEQFF. As DNA, the CDR3 is TGTGCCAGCAGCTCCACAGGGGCGGTTGTAGATGAGCAGTTCTTC. The full variable domain, its missing parts supplied by reference TRBV7-2 and TRBJ2-1, is GAGVSQSPSNKVTEKGKDVELRCDPISGHTALYWYRQSLGQGLEFLIYFQGNSAPDKSGLPSDRFSAERTGGSVSTLTIQRTQQEDSAVYLCASSSTGAVVDEQFFGPGTRLTVL.

The chain carries TRBV4-3 and TRBJ2-3; 8 bases fit TRBD2. The CDR3 consists of 19 residues. The germline V gene encodes CDR1 LGHNA and CDR2 YSLEER. V was pared by 3 bases and J by 6 bases, with 20 bases of the junction left unmatched. CDR3 sequence (DNA): TGCGCCAGCAGCCACCGGGGGGGCATGCGGCCGCCCCACATCGATACGCAGTATTTT. This sequence encodes CASSHRGGMRPPHIDTQYF.

The chain links TRBV5-5 to TRBJ2-1, with D tentatively TRBD1 (5 bases). Trimming removed 0 bases from V and 7 bases from J, with 5 bases in between. The CDR3 has 12 amino acids. Germline CDR1 SGHKS, CDR2 YYEKEE (reference sequence). The CDR3 bases are TGTGCCAGCAGCTTGGCAGGGAATGAGCAGTTCTTC. It yields the protein CASSLAGNEQFF.

Only one count was recorded for this clone. The DNA of the CDR3 is TGTGCCAGCAGCTTGGGGTCGAGTAACACTGAAGCTTTCTTT. It yields the protein CASSLGSSNTEAFF. The chain links TRBV5-4 to TRBJ1-1; D gene ambiguous. Germline V CDR1 and CDR2: SGHNT, YYREEE (reference sequence). Trimming left V 0 bases short and J 2 bases short, with 8 bases between. The CDR3 loop spans 14 amino acids.

V gene TRBV6-6 combines with J gene TRBJ2-7; 9 nucleotides agree with TRBD2. The CDR3 consists of 16 residues. V dropped 0 bases and J dropped 2; count of bases not matched to a gene: 5. From germline, CDR1 is MNHNY and CDR2 SVGAGI (reference sequence). CDR3 loop: CASSYSLSSGAYEQYF. CDR3 sequence (DNA): TGTGCCAGCAGTTACTCGTTGTCTAGCGGGGCCTACGAGCAGTACTTC.

The DNA of the CDR3 is TGCAGCGGGTGGGACAGGAGCTCCTACGAGCAGTACTTC. This sequence encodes CSGWDRSSYEQYF. V usage is TRBV29-1 and J usage is TRBJ2-7; 8 bases align to TRBD1. V was clipped by 7 bases and J by 0 bases; unmatched bases: 5. Germline-derived CDR1 and CDR2 are SQVTM and ANQGSEA. This CDR3 has 13 amino acids.

This clone was counted once. The rearrangement joins TRBV29-1 to TRBJ2-1; 12 bases are shared with TRBD2. CDR3 length equals 14 residues. The V segment lost 7 bases and the J segment 6 bases; nucleotides outside the gene matches: 7. CDR1 and CDR2 (germline): SQVTM, ANQGSEA. The CDR3 loop is CSGSTSGSGNEQFF. CDR3 nucleotides: TGCAGCGGTTCGACTAGCGGGAGTGGCAATGAGCAGTTCTTC.

The chain recombines TRBV15 with TRBJ1-6; D is unclear. V dropped 0 bases and J dropped 3 bases, with 12 bases sitting between them. There are 17 residues in the CDR3. Per the germline V gene, CDR1 is LNHNV and CDR2 is YYDKDF (reference sequence). CDR3 residues: CATSRDTGANYNSPLHF. Here the CDR3 DNA reads TGTGCCACCAGCAGAGATACGGGAGCTAACTATAATTCACCCCTCCACTTT.

The chain joins TRBV7-8 to TRBJ1-2, with 12 nucleotides matching TRBD1. V shed 5 bases, J shed 8 bases, and the junction held 6 bases outside the gene matches. CDR1 SGHVS and CDR2 FQNEAQ come from the germline V gene. The CDR3 has 14 residues. In DNA, the CDR3 is TGTGCCAGCAGCCCAACCGGGACAGGGGGCGGCTACACCTTC. This encodes CASSPTGTGGGYTF.

The gene calls are TRBV6-5 and TRBJ2-7; 9 bases are a match to TRBD2. The CDR3 spans 14 residues. V was pared by 6 bases and J by 7 bases, with 10 bases of the junction left unmatched. The V gene's germline CDR1 is MNHEY and CDR2 SVGAGI. The CDR3, as DNA: TGTGCCAGCAGCACGGAGCGGGGGGCACGGGAGCAGTACTTC. It yields the protein CASSTERGAREQYF.